This T cell receptor (beta chain) originates from a study of cytotoxic CD8 clonotypes in ibrutinib-treated CLL. Across the study: Response was recorded as partial in 25 or so patients and complete in 2; at median about 6 years, around 14 remained remitted and approximately 12 had progressed.

CDR1 and CDR2 from the germline V gene are SEHNR and FQNEAQ (reference sequence). V lost 6 bases, J lost 1 base, and 14 bases lay in between. The CDR3 has 15 residues. Deep sequencing aimed at 1 in 200,000 to 1 in 1 million T cells' resolution. Profiled with immunoSEQ multiplex PCR; TCRdb holds only in-frame clones, not every one. The sample records 80,000 to 95,000 clones, around 79% being singletons. PBMCs were cryopreserved, and 1.5 to 2.5 micrograms of genomic DNA from them went into TCR beta libraries. The clonotype originates from a human donor with chronic lymphocytic leukemia. The gene calls are TRBV7-9 and TRBJ2-3, with D possibly matching TRBD1 (5 bases). The material sequenced was PBMCs, taken after 12 months of ibrutinib treatment. CDR3 sequence: CASRIRGTGTDTQYF. Written as DNA, the CDR3 is TGTGCCAGCAGGATAAGGGGTACCGGCACAGATACGCAGTATTTT.